This T cell receptor beta chain was sequenced in a study of T cell responses to AZD1222 COVID-19 vaccine. Points from the study as a whole: Spike-wide vaccine-associated CD4 TCRs dominated at 160-218 and 743-854. Seropositive AZD1222 recipients at baseline numbered only six or seven.

This clone has just one count. Its specificity is unknown. This CDR3 is also generated by other DNA sequences in the sample. The method was immunoSEQ multiplex PCR; TCRdb's version includes in-frame clones alone and lacks a portion of them. The data contain about 160,000 clones, about 92% of them singletons. The sample consisted of peripheral blood, taken on day 0 of MenACWY control vaccination. The sequence derives from an adult in good health.

The CDR3 region is CSVVGGLNTEAFF. Here the CDR3 DNA reads TGCAGCGTTGTAGGGGGGCTGAACACTGAAGCTTTCTTT. V gene TRBV29-1 combines with J gene TRBJ1-1, with a weak D call TRBD1 (6 bases). Germline CDR1 SQVTM, CDR2 ANQGSEA. The CDR3 loop spans 13 amino acids. With 4 bases removed from V and 0 bases from J, the gap between germline ends came to 9 bases.